This entry lists 20 T cell receptor beta chains sequenced from one sample in a study of blood T cell repertoires in COVID-19. Repertoires were generated with immunoSEQ multiplex PCR, while TCRdb's copy carries only in-frame clones and drops some. The data hold more than 100,000 clones, with about 80% observed a single time. What was sequenced was PBMCs or T cells enriched from blood (not recorded which). These receptors all stem from a man aged 35 to 55 with acute COVID-19.

V gene TRBV5-1 combines with J gene TRBJ1-1; no clear D. The CDR3 is 13 amino acids. Germline CDR1 is SGHRS and CDR2 is YFSETQ. V lost 5 bases and J lost 2, with 10 bases in between. The CDR3 region has the DNA TGCGCCAGCAGAGTGGCACCTAACACTGAAGCTTTCTTT. Its translation is CASRVAPNTEAFF.

V and J are TRBV15 and TRBJ2-3; 9 bases map to TRBD2. V lost 8 bases, J lost 3 bases, and 3 bases stayed unmatched. The CDR3 spans 13 residues. Germline V gives CDR1 LNHNV, CDR2 YYDKDF (reference sequence). CDR3 residues: CATGAGGTDTQYF. In nucleotides, the CDR3 is TGTGCCACCGGGGCGGGGGGGACAGATACGCAGTATTTT.

V and J are TRBV10-3 and TRBJ1-2, with D maybe TRBD1 (6 bases). V lost 6 bases to trimming and J lost 4 bases, with 9 bases between them. Germline CDR1 is ENHRY and CDR2 is SYGVKD. This CDR3 comprises 12 residues. CDR3 loop: CAISLDSYGYTF. CDR3 in DNA: TGTGCCATCAGCCTGGACAGCTATGGCTACACCTTC.

The rearrangement uses TRBV3-1 (or the pseudogene TRBV3-2) and TRBJ2-3; perhaps TRBD1 as D (5 bases). Germline CDR1 reads LGHDT; CDR2 reads YNNKEL (reference sequence). V shed 4 bases and J shed 2 bases, with 16 bases lying between them. CDR3 length: 16 amino acids. The CDR3 DNA sequence: TGTGCCAGCAGCCGAATGGACATCACGCTCACAGATACGCAGTATTTT. It translates to CASSRMDITLTDTQYF.

The J gene is TRBJ2-1, the V gene TRBV3-1 (or the pseudogene TRBV3-2); 7 bases align to TRBD2. CDR3 size: 14 residues. V gave up 1 base and J gave up 6 bases; unmatched junction bases: 3. From germline, CDR1 is LGHDT and CDR2 YNNKEL (reference sequence). The DNA of the CDR3 is TGTGCCAGCAGCCAAGGGCTAGCGGTCAATGAGCAGTTCTTC. Its protein product is CASSQGLAVNEQFF.

In nucleotides, the CDR3 is TGTGCCAGCTCACCAAAGGGAGAGAACTATGGCTACACCTTC. Its protein product is CASSPKGENYGYTF. This sequence joins TRBV18 and TRBJ1-2, with D hard to call. V was pared by 2 bases and J by 2 bases, with 9 bases between. CDR1 KGHSH and CDR2 LQKENI come from the germline V gene. CDR3 length: 14 amino acids. Full variable domain (outside the CDR3, taken from reference TRBV18 and TRBJ1-2): NAGVMQNPRHLVRRRGQEARLRCSPMKGHSHVYWYRQLPEEGLKFMVYLQKENIIDESGMPKERFSAEFPKEGPSILRIQQVVRGDSAAYFCASSPKGENYGYTFGSGTRLTVV.

The chain employs TRBV10-3 and TRBJ2-7, with D possibly being TRBD2 (7 bases). The CDR3 is made up of 15 amino acids. CDR1 is ENHRY, CDR2 SYGVKD, per germline. V lost 5 bases and J lost 4, with 18 bases in between. The CDR3: CAISIPRGGRYEQYF. The CDR3 bases are TGTGCCATCAGTATCCCTAGGGGGGGGCGGTACGAGCAGTACTTC.

This sequence joins TRBV4-1 and TRBJ2-7, with TRBD2 as a possible D gene (5 bases). V was trimmed by 0 bases and J by 6 bases, leaving 9 bases between them. This CDR3 has 13 amino acids. The germline gives CDR1 MGHRA, CDR2 YSYEKL. The CDR3 is CASSQEGVAEQYF. In nucleotides, the CDR3 is TGCGCCAGCAGCCAAGAGGGAGTAGCCGAGCAGTACTTC.

The chain is built from TRBV30 and TRBJ1-5; possibly TRBD1 for D (5 bases). From germline, CDR1 is GTSNPN and CDR2 SVGIG (reference sequence). The V end was cut by 4 bases, the J end by 3 bases, with 10 bases between. The CDR3 has 13 amino acids. The DNA of the CDR3 is TGTGCCTGGACAGGGCAGGACAATCAGCCCCAGCATTTT. Protein sequence: CAWTGQDNQPQHF. Variable domain in full (rest from reference TRBV30 and TRBJ1-5): SQTIHQWPATLVQPVGSPLSLECTVEGTSNPNLYWYRQAAGRGLQLLFYSVGIGQISSEVPQNLSASRPQDRQFILSSKKLLLSDSGFYLCAWTGQDNQPQHFGDGTRLSIL.

This clone was seen a few times. The chain links TRBV21-1 to TRBJ2-1; TRBD1, as called in the table, went unchecked against the DNA. TRBV21-1 is given as a pseudogene. This CDR3 region has 20 residues. The CDR3 here is CASSGSGGAGVNQWKYEQFF. The CDR3 DNA reads as TGTGCCAGCAGCGGATCTGGGGGTGCAGGGGTTAACCAATGGAAATATGAGCAGTTCTTC.

The chain combines TRBV5-1 with TRBJ2-5; 8 nucleotides match TRBD2. The V gene's germline CDR1 is SGHRS and CDR2 YFSETQ. The CDR3 loop spans 16 amino acids. V was clipped by 1 base and J by 9 bases; unmatched bases: 14. For the CDR3, the DNA is TGCGCCAGCAGCTTGCCTCCTACTAGCGGCTTAGGGGCCCAGTACTTC. Translation: CASSLPPTSGLGAQYF.

This chain joins TRBV5-1 and TRBJ2-3, with 8 bases identical to TRBD2. The CDR3 is 16 amino acids. The V gene end was trimmed by 5 bases and the J gene end by 3 bases; junction bases not matched to a gene: 11. Germline assignment: CDR1 SGHRS and CDR2 YFSETQ. The CDR3 protein is CASSRGMGGGTDTQYF. The CDR3, as DNA: TGCGCCAGCAGTCGTGGAATGGGCGGGGGGACAGATACGCAGTATTTT.

This chain connects TRBV7-9 to TRBJ2-7, with 8 bases that match TRBD1. CDR3 length: 15 residues. Germline V CDR1 and CDR2: SEHNR, FQNEAQ (reference sequence). V lost 7 bases to trimming and J lost 6 bases; unmatched junction nucleotides: 14. The chain's CDR3 is CASTKGGQEKGEQYF. The CDR3 DNA follows: TGTGCCAGCACCAAGGGGGGACAGGAGAAAGGCGAGCAGTACTTC.

This chain connects TRBV11-1 to TRBJ1-1; D not certain. Trimming stripped 2 bases from V and 10 bases from J, with 11 bases between. The CDR3 consists of 12 residues. Germline loops: CDR1 SGHAT, CDR2 FQDESV (reference sequence). The CDR3 DNA follows: TGTGCCAGCAGCTTAAGTCAATTCGGAGCTTTCTTT. Translation: CASSLSQFGAFF.

This clone came up once. CDR3 in DNA: TGTGCCAGCAGCCTCTGGACAGGGTCCGGGGAGCTGTTTTTT. Translating gives CASSLWTGSGELFF. V usage is TRBV14 and J usage is TRBJ2-2, with TRBD1 matching 8 bases. The CDR3 has 14 residues. The germline gives CDR1 SGHDN, CDR2 FVKESK. With V trimmed by 4 bases and J by 6 bases, 4 bases remained unmatched.

The rearrangement uses TRBV19 and TRBJ2-7; TRBD1 might be the D (6 bases). Germline-derived CDR1 and CDR2 are LNHDA and SQIVND (reference sequence). The CDR3 is 14 residues long. The V end was cut by 1 base, the J end by 2 bases, with 9 bases between. Here the CDR3 DNA reads TGTGCCAGTAGTATAGCCAGGGGAGCCTACGAGCAGTACTTC. Translation gives CASSIARGAYEQYF. Based on the CDR3 plus reference TRBV19 and TRBJ2-7, the full variable domain is DGGITQSPKYLFRKEGQNVTLSCEQNLNHDAMYWYRQDPGQGLRLIYYSQIVNDFQKGDIAEGYSVSREKKESFPLTVTSAQKNPTAFYLCASSIARGAYEQYFGPGTRLTVT.

The V gene is TRBV7-6, the J gene TRBJ2-2; D is unresolved. V lost 0 bases and J 1 base, leaving 12 bases between the germline ends. This CDR3 region has 17 residues. Germline assignment: CDR1 SGHVS and CDR2 FNYEAQ. The CDR3 sequence is CASSLAKAGLNTGELFF. For the CDR3, the DNA is TGTGCCAGCAGCTTAGCAAAGGCAGGTCTGAACACCGGGGAGCTGTTTTTT.

The chain employs TRBV27 and TRBJ1-2; TRBD1 matches at 7 bases. The CDR3 has 13 amino acids. V was pared by 3 bases and J by 5 bases, with 3 bases of the junction left unmatched. Germline CDR1 is MNHEY and CDR2 is SMNVEV (reference sequence). CDR3 in amino acids: CASSLTGWYGYTF. CDR3 DNA sequence: TGTGCCAGCAGTTTGACAGGGTGGTATGGCTACACCTTC.

The chain couples TRBV6-1 to TRBJ1-3, with a possible D match to TRBD1 (6 bases). CDR3 size: 16 residues. Germline V gene lookup returns CDR1 MNHNS and CDR2 SASEGT. Trimming cost V 4 bases and J 3 bases, with 16 bases left between them. CDR3 nucleotides: TGTGCCAGCAGTGTCCGCCAGGGGTCAGGTGGAAACACCATATATTTT. Translation gives CASSVRQGSGGNTIYF.

V gene TRBV23-1 combines with J gene TRBJ1-6; D is unresolved. TRBV23-1 is an ORF, and what it does is uncertain. The CDR3 loop spans 16 amino acids. V was pared by 9 bases and J by 3 bases, with 18 bases between. CDR3 DNA sequence: TGCGCCAGGATTCTGGCAGAAGCGAACTATAATTCACCCCTCCACTTT. This codes for CARILAEANYNSPLHF.